This TCR beta chain comes out of a study of shared clonotypes between healthy human individuals (dated by TCRdb to about 2020). At the level of the whole study: The cohort included three men and a couple of women between 18 and 49 years of age. For each donor, CD4 naive and CD4 memory were each run on three plates, CD8 naive on two plates, and CD8 memory on one plate. The study deeply sequenced blood TCR repertoires of about 5 healthy adults to estimate repertoire size and the extent of clonotype sharing between individuals. Different laboratories and diverse techniques were used to prepare libraries and sequence TCR repertoires, to increase sequencing depth and limit assay-specific biases. Each donor's leukapheresis produced roughly between roughly 0.85 and 9.5 billion PBMCs.

Using the deep immunoSEQ assay, TCR CDR3 regions were amplified from genomic DNA by multiplex PCR. Extracted genomic DNA from each cell subset was spread evenly across all wells of several immunoSEQ 96-well plates, with each plate serving as a replicate. For sorted subsets, roughly 0.2 ug genomic DNA, equal to 25,000 to 35,000 T cell genomes, was loaded into each replicate PCR. Purified libraries were quantified with a Qubit 3.0 fluorometer, sized on a Bioanalyzer 2100, and re-quantified with the KAPA Library Quantification kit. Each immunoSEQ 96-well plate was sequenced on its own single-read 150-cycle Illumina NextSeq 550 flow cell. From the authors' description of their analysis: Because only junctional sequences without quality scores were contained in the immunoSEQ output, filtering matching that applied to full-length reads could not be performed. Sequences were annotated with PyIR, a Python wrapper for IgBLAST v1.9, using IMGT germline references to assign V/J genes and CDR3. Reads were filtered out if the reads had weak V/J assignments (E-value above 1e-6), no CDR3, stop codons, out-of-frame junctions, or ambiguous translated residues. A V3J clonotype was defined by an identical inferred V gene, J gene, and CDR3 amino acid sequence. To compute the percentage overlap between repertoires, the number of shared unique clonotypes was divided by the size of the smaller repertoire. Richness of each repertoire was evaluated using RTK rarefaction, the Chao1 estimator, and Recon v2.1 estimates of unobserved clonotypes. For all TCRbeta clonotypes obtained by the gDNA method from a handful of donors, generation probabilities were computed with OLGA. The source is immuneACCESS, and TCRdb retained only in-frame sequences with V and J called. Part of the clones is not carried over; for the studies checked, unresolved V genes explain less than half of this, and the remainder is unexplained. The D gene and trimming were derived from the DNA, and the V and J assignments and clone size from that table. Counted in this sample were 2.3 million or so clones; just over 90% of them appeared once. Approximately 0.4% of the sample is held by the ten biggest clonotypes.

The germline V gene provides CDR1 SGHRS and CDR2 YFSETQ. Trimmed from V: 4 bases; trimmed from J: 6 bases; junction bases lacking a gene match: 3. The CDR3 contains 14 residues, cysteine and phenylalanine counted. Only the CDR3 DNA is retained, 42 bases long and in frame from the first base. Note on this clone: Its antigen is not yet known. Per-nucleotide qualities are absent, and no much larger clonotype sits a single base away.

Study-wide conclusions, independent of this receptor: Estimated clonotype richness was generally larger for naive than for memory subsets. Around 5% of naive CD4, roughly 3.5% of naive CD8, 2.3% of memory CD4, and less than 0.45% of memory CD8 clonotypes were shared across a few donors. Because the study included only a small number of donors, the genetic and exposure-history diversity represented was limited. Pairwise subsampling led to the expectation that sequencing depth would affect the degree of clonotype sharing among donors. Compared with non-shared clonotypes, clonotypes shared by all four sorted-subset donors had higher generation probabilities. Sampling was limited to blood, and TCR repertoires in tissue likely differ from TCR repertoires in blood. Even with the large sequencing depth, rarefaction of the sorted-subset datasets indicated that sequencing was incomplete.

The donors were healthy, HIV-negative adults who had no recently reported acute infections or vaccinations. Every donor was a Caucasian adult living in Nashville, Tennessee, USA. CD4+ T cells were enriched by magnetic negative selection, after which naive cells were positively selected on CD45RA and the negative fraction was taken as the memory subset. Blood was obtained by leukapheresis, after which PBMCs were separated by Ficoll-Histopaque density gradient centrifugation and cryopreserved in liquid nitrogen vapor phase. Analytical flow cytometry was used to check the purity and quantity of every magnetically sorted T cell population. Genomic DNA was isolated from every sorted fraction and measured by UV absorbance on a Nanodrop 2000c.

The TCR originated in a man in his late teens or twenties in good health. Some clones in this sample may be carry-over from other donors' samples. This sequence uses TRBV5-1 and TRBJ2-2; 10 middle bases align to TRBD1. Material: naive CD4+ T cells from PBMCs. The cell subset or site label on this specimen signifies: CD45RA+ positively selected. The CDR3 corresponds to CASSTGQGSGELFF. DNA sequence: TGCGCCAGCAGCACGGGACAGGGGTCCGGGGAGCTGTTTTTT.